This TCR beta chain comes out of a study of T cell responses to AZD1222 COVID-19 vaccine. Study results and limitations: Nearly half of unique spike-specific TCRs reportedly avoided B.1.351 and B.1.1.7 mutated regions.

The germline V gene has CDR1 SNHLY and CDR2 FYNNEI. The CDR3 is 14 residues long. V lost 3 bases, J lost 3 bases, and 12 bases lay in between. About this clone: The antigen is undetermined.

TCRdb's table, derived via immunoSEQ multiplex PCR, lists solely in-frame clones and lacks some. The sample lists 160,000 or so clones, 90% occurring once. This chain connects TRBV2 to TRBJ2-7; tentatively, D is TRBD2 (5 bases). This clonotype originated in an adult who received the AZD1222 COVID-19 vaccine. The input for sequencing was peripheral blood, taken 28 days after the second AZD1222 dose. The CDR3 here is CASSDGGPIYEQYF. CDR3 sequence (DNA): TGTGCCAGCAGTGACGGAGGACCGATCTACGAGCAGTACTTC.